These T cell receptor beta chains were read from a single sample in a study of T cells in Graves' hyperthyroidism and ophthalmopathy. TCRdb used MiXCR to reprocess the multiplex PCR reads, holding one entry per CDR3 protein. The repertoire holds 500,000 or so distinct CDR3 sequences, with about 16% as singletons. The sample comprised blood. Receptor source: a young woman with Graves' ophthalmopathy. The CDR3 runs from the conserved cysteine through the conserved F or W. The D gene is left open where the match is weak. Clone size is not always given. Where it is, it says once, few, many or a class for expanded clones.

TGTGCCAGCAGTTCCAAGGGGGAATCTTTCACAGATACGCAGTATTTT	CASSSKGESFTDTQYF	TRBV7-3	TRBJ2-3	.	few
TGTGCCAGCAGTGAACGGTGGCTAGCGGCGAACACCGGGGAGCTGTTTTTT	CASSERWLAANTGELFF	TRBV2	TRBJ2-2	TRBD2	many
TGTGCCAGCAGCCTTCTGGGACAGGGGTCCGAGCAGTACTTC	CASSLLGQGSEQYF	TRBV7-2	TRBJ2-7	TRBD1	many
TGTGCCAGCAGTGGAGTAACAGGGGGCAAAAACTACGAGCAGTACTTC	CASSGVTGGKNYEQYF	TRBV2	TRBJ2-7	TRBD1	many
TGTGCCAGCAGTCCTCGGGCAGGGGACGAAAAACTGTTTTTT	CASSPRAGDEKLFF	TRBV6-1	TRBJ1-4	.	.
TGTGCCAGCAGAAACCTGCGGGACAATGAAAAACTGTTTTTT	CASRNLRDNEKLFF	TRBV6-2/TRBV6-3	TRBJ1-4	.	many
TGTGCCTCCGACAGGGGGTCGAACGCCGGGGAGCTGTTTTTT	CASDRGSNAGELFF	TRBV30	TRBJ2-2	TRBD1	few
TGCGCCAGCAGCCAAGAACTGGGCCCTAGCGGGAGTTTGTACAATGAGCAGTTCTTC	CASSQELGPSGSLYNEQFF	TRBV4-3	TRBJ2-1	TRBD2	.
TGTGCCAGCAGCGGACAGGGGGGCTACGAGCAGTACTTC	CASSGQGGYEQYF	TRBV7-2	TRBJ2-7	TRBD1	many
TGCGCCAGCAGCTTGGCCCAGGCTTCCGGGGCCTACGAGCAGTACTTC	CASSLAQASGAYEQYF	TRBV5-1	TRBJ2-7	.	many
TGTGCCAGCAGCTACCCCCGGTCGGCGGGCGGAGAGACCCAGTACTTC	CASSYPRSAGGETQYF	TRBV7-2	TRBJ2-5	.	many
TGTGCCAGCAGTGGGACAGGGGGCGAGCAGTACTTC	CASSGTGGEQYF	TRBV2	TRBJ2-7	TRBD1	many
TGTGCCAGCAGCCATCTCGGCAAATCCTACAATGAGCAGTTCTTC	CASSHLGKSYNEQFF	TRBV14	TRBJ2-1	.	.